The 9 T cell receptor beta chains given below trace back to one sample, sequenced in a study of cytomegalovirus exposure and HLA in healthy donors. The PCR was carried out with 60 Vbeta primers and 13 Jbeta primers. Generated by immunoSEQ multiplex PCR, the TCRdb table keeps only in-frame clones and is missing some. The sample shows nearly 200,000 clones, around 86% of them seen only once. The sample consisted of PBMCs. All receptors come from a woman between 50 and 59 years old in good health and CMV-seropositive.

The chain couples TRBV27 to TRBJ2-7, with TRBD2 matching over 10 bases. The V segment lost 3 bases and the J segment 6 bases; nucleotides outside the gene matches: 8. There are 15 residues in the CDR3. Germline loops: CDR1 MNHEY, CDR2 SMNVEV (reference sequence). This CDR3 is CASSFSVAGGGEQYF. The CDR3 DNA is TGTGCCAGCAGTTTCTCGGTAGCGGGAGGAGGCGAGCAGTACTTC.

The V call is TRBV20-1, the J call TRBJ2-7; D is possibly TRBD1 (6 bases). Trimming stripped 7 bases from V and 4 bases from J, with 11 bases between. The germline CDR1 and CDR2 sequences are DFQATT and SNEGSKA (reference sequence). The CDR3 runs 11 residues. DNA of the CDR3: TGCAGTGTTCAGGGGTTGTACGAGCAGTACTTC. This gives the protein CSVQGLYEQYF.

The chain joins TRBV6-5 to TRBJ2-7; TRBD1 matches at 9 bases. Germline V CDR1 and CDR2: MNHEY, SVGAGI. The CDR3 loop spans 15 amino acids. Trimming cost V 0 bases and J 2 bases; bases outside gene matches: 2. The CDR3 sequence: CASSYSRTGAYEQYF. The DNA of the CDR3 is TGTGCCAGCAGTTACTCGAGGACAGGGGCCTACGAGCAGTACTTC.

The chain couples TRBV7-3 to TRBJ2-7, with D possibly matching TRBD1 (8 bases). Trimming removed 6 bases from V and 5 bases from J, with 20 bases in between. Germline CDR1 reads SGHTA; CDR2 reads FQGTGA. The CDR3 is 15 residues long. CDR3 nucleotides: TGTGCCAGCAGGGGGAGGGTAGGACAGGGTGACGAGCAGTACTTC. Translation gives CASRGRVGQGDEQYF.

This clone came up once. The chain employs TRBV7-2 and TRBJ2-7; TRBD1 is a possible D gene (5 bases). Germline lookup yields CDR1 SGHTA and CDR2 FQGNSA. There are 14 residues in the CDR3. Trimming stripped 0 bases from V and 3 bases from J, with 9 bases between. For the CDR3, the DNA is TGTGCCAGCAGCTTAGCCCCCCAGGGCTACGAGCAGTACTTC. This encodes CASSLAPQGYEQYF.

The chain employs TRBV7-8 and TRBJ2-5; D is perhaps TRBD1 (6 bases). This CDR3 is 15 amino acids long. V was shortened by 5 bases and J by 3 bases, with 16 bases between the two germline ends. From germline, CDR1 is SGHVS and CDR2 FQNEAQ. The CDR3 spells CASSPAVDRKETQYF. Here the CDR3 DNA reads TGTGCCAGCAGCCCTGCTGTAGACAGGAAAGAGACCCAGTACTTC.

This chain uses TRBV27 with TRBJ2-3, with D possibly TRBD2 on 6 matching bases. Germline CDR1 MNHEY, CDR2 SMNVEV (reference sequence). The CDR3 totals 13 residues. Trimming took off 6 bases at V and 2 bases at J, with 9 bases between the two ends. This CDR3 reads CASRGGFTDTQYF. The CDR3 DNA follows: TGTGCCAGCAGAGGAGGGTTCACAGATACGCAGTATTTT.

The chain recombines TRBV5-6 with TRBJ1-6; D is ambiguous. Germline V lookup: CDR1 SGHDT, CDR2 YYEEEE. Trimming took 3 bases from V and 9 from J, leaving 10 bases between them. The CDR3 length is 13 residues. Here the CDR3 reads CASSSQVPSPLHF. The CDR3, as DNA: TGTGCCAGCAGCTCCCAGGTTCCTTCACCCCTCCACTTT.

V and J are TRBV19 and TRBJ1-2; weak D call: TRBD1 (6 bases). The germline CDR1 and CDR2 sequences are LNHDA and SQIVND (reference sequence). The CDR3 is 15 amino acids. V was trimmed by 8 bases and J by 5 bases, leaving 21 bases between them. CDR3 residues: CASVDDRYYPYGYTF. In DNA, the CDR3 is TGTGCCAGTGTGGATGACAGGTACTATCCTTATGGCTACACCTTC.